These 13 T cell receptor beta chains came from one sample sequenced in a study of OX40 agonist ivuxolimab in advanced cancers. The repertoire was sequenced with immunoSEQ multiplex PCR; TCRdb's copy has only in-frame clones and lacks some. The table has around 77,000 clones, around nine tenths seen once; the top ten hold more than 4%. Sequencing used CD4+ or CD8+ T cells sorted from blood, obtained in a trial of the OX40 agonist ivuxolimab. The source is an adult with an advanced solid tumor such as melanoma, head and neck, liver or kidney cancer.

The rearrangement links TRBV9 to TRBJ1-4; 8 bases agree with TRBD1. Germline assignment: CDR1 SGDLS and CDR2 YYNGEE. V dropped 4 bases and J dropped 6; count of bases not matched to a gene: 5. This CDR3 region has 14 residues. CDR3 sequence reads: CASSYRGSHEKLFF. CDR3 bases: TGTGCCAGCAGCTACAGGGGGAGTCATGAAAAACTGTTTTTT.

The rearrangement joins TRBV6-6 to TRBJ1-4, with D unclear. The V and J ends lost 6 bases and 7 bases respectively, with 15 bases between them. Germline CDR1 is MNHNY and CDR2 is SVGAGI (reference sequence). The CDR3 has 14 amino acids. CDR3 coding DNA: TGTGCCAGCAGCCCTGTGTACTCGGGTGAAAAACTGTTTTTT. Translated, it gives CASSPVYSGEKLFF.

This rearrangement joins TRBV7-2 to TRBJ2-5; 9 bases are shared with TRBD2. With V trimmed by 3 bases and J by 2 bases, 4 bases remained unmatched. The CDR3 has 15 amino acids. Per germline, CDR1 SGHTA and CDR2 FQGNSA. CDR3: CASSFNSGRQETQYF. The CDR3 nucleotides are TGTGCCAGCAGCTTCAATAGCGGGAGACAAGAGACCCAGTACTTC.

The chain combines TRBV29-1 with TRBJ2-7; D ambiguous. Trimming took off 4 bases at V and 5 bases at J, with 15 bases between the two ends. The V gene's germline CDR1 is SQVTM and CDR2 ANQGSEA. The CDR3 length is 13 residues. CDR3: CSVVGGPLDEQYF. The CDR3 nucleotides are TGCAGCGTTGTCGGCGGACCCCTGGACGAGCAGTACTTC.

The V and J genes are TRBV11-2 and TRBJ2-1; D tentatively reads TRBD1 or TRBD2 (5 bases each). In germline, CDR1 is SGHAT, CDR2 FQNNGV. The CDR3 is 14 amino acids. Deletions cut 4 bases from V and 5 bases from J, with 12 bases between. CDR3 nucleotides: TGTGCCAGCAGCTACGCCGGGACCCACAATGAGCAGTTCTTC. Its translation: CASSYAGTHNEQFF.

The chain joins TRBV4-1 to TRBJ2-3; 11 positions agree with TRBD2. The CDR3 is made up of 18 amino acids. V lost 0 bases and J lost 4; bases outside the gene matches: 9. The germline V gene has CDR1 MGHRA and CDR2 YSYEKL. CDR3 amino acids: CASSQELAGAPGADTQYF. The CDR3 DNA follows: TGCGCCAGCAGCCAAGAACTAGCGGGAGCGCCGGGGGCAGATACGCAGTATTTT.

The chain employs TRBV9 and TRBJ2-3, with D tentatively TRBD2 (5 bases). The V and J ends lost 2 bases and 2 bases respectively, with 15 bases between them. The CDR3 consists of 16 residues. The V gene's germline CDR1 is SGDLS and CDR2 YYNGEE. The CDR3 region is CASSVNSVTHTDTQYF. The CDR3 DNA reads TGTGCCAGCAGCGTCAATAGCGTCACCCACACAGATACGCAGTATTTT.

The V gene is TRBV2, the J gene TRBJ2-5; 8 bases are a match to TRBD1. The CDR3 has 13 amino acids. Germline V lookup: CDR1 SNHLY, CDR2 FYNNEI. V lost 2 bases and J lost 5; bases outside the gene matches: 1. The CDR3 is CASSENRGETQYF. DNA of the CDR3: TGTGCCAGCAGTGAAAACAGGGGGGAGACCCAGTACTTC.

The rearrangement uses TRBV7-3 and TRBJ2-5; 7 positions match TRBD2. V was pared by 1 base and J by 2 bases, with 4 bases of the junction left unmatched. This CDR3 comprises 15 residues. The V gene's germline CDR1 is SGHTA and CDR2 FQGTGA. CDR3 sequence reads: CASSLRGGVQETQYF. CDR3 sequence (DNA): TGTGCCAGCAGCTTAAGGGGAGGGGTACAAGAGACCCAGTACTTC.

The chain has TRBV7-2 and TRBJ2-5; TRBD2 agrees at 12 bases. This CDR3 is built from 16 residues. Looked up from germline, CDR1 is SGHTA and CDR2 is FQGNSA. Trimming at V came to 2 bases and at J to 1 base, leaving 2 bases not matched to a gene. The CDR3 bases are TGTGCCAGCAGCTTATGGGGACTAGCGGGCCAAGAGACCCAGTACTTC. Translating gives CASSLWGLAGQETQYF. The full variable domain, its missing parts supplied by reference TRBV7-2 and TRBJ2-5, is GAGVSQSPSNKVTEKGKDVELRCDPISGHTALYWYRQSLGQGLEFLIYFQGNSAPDKSGLPSDRFSAERTGGSVSTLTIQRTQQEDSAVYLCASSLWGLAGQETQYFGPGTRLLVL.

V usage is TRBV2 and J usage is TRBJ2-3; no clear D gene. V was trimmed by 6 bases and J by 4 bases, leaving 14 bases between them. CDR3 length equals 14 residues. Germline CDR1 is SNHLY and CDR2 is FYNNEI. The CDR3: CASSRLEDPDTQYF. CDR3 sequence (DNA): TGTGCCAGCAGCCGCCTAGAGGATCCAGATACGCAGTATTTT.

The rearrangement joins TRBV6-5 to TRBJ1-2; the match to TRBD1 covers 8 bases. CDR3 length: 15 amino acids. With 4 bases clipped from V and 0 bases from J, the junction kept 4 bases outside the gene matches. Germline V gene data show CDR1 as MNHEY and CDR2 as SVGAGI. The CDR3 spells CASSSMDRANYGYTF. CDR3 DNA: TGTGCCAGCAGTTCCATGGACAGGGCTAACTATGGCTACACCTTC.

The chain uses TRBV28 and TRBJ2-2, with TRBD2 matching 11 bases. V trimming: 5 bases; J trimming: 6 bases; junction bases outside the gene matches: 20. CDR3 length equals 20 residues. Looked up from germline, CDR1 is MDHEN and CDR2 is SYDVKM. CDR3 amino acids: CASSQSPRTSGRGGAGELFF. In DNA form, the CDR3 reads TGTGCCAGCAGTCAGTCACCCCGAACTAGCGGGAGAGGGGGGGCCGGGGAGCTGTTTTTT.